This TCR beta chain was sequenced in a study of blood T cells in healthy people across ages. Sample-barcoded 5' priming and a J-beta primer mix drove a second PCR of roughly 6 to 12 cycles. Each CDR3 protein is one row after TCRdb ran MiXCR on the 5' RACE reads. Of roughly 700,000 distinct CDR3 sequences detected, around 25% appear once; the ten largest clones hold 8% to 10%. Researchers collected approximately 9.5 milliliters of peripheral blood from every single donor. From germline, CDR1 is SNHLY and CDR2 FYNNEI. V was clipped by 4 bases and J by 1 base; unmatched bases: 9. This CDR3 is 16 amino acids long. These sequences were also reported in another study, on T cells of mothers and their children. That work contributes: In this cohort, donors were a few healthy Caucasian mothers plus their six children. No persistent microchimeric T cell clones were detected.

The receptor was derived from a boy aged 5-17 years in good health. The source material was blood. J is TRBJ2-5 and V is TRBV2; 7 bases align to TRBD1. The CDR3 is CASSAGPPGGQETQYF. In nucleotides, the CDR3 is TGTGCCAGCAGTGCAGGACCCCCAGGGGGCCAAGAGACCCAGTACTTC.